This TCR beta chain was recorded in a study of cytomegalovirus exposure and HLA in healthy donors. Points from the study as a whole: In most subjects, TCR beta sequences reportedly gave accurate predictions of HLA-A and HLA-B alleles. The records held CMV serostatus as the only immune exposure information. TRBV6-2, TRBV6-3 and some other V segments were unresolvable in 87-base-pair reads. A later analysis linked a missense DCLRE1C variant to TCR beta V- and J-gene trimming.

The CDR3 covers 15 residues. CDR1 and CDR2 (germline): SEHNR, FQNEAQ (reference sequence). V dropped 5 bases and J dropped 6; count of bases not matched to a gene: 10. In regard to this clone: Its antigen remains unidentified.

PCR amplification relied on 60 Vbeta primers (plus 13 Jbeta primers). The data were produced by immunoSEQ multiplex PCR, yet TCRdb's version contains in-frame clones alone and is incomplete. The sample has 150,000 to 200,000 clones; less than 90% are singletons. Sequencing input: PBMCs. The rearrangement joins TRBV7-9 to TRBJ2-1; 7 bases map to TRBD1. The origin of this receptor is a male donor in good health and CMV-seropositive. In DNA form, the CDR3 reads TGTGCCAGCAGCCCCTCGACAGGGAACCCCAATGAGCAGTTCTTC. Its protein product is CASSPSTGNPNEQFF.